The 11 T cell receptor beta chains reported below all come from one sample, sequenced in a study of radiotherapy plus CTLA-4 blockade in lung cancer. Profiling relied on immunoSEQ multiplex PCR, and the TCRdb table lists in-frame clones only, not all of them. Of around 80,000 clones listed, approximately 73% are singletons. Sequences were derived from peripheral blood, sampled from a patient treated with radiotherapy plus ipilimumab. These receptors all stem from a human donor with non-small cell lung cancer whose response to radiotherapy plus ipilimumab could not be evaluated.

This clone was seen ten or more times. The CDR3 DNA reads TGTGCCAGCAGATGGGGACAGTCCCCAAATTCACCCCTCCACTTT. Its translation: CASRWGQSPNSPLHF. The gene calls are TRBV2 and TRBJ1-6, with 7 bases aligning to TRBD1. The CDR3 runs to 15 residues. Germline V CDR1 and CDR2: SNHLY, FYNNEI. J was trimmed by 7 bases and V by 6 bases; bases with no gene match: 9.

The chain joins TRBV19 to TRBJ1-6; D call uncertain. Germline loops: CDR1 LNHDA, CDR2 SQIVND (reference sequence). V dropped 9 bases and J dropped 13 bases, with 16 bases sitting between them. This CDR3 is 12 amino acids long. The CDR3 loop reads CARNSGGEPLHF. The DNA for the CDR3 is TGTGCCAGAAACTCAGGTGGGGAGCCCCTCCACTTT.

This clone was counted many times. V is TRBV5-1 and J is TRBJ2-7; TRBD2 matches 9 bases. Germline CDR1 reads SGHRS; CDR2 reads YFSETQ. The CDR3 has 15 amino acids. J was trimmed by 5 bases and V by 0 bases; bases with no gene match: 6. The CDR3 region is CASSLGWTSEDEQYF. CDR3 bases: TGCGCCAGCAGCTTGGGATGGACTAGCGAGGACGAGCAGTACTTC.

The chain has TRBV6-5 and TRBJ1-1; TRBD1 matches 11 bases. V was clipped by 7 bases and J by 4 bases; unmatched bases: 5. The CDR3 is 14 amino acids. Germline-derived CDR1 and CDR2 are MNHEY and SVGAGI. The CDR3, as DNA: TGTGCCAGCACTATGGGACAGGGGGGCACTGAAGCTTTCTTT. Translation: CASTMGQGGTEAFF.

The chain recombines TRBV5-1 with TRBJ2-1; 8 positions match TRBD2. V was clipped by 3 bases and J by 5 bases; unmatched bases: 7. Germline V gene lookup returns CDR1 SGHRS and CDR2 YFSETQ. This CDR3 contains 15 residues. The CDR3 DNA follows: TGCGCCAGCAGCTCCTCGGGGGGGGCGGACAATGAGCAGTTCTTC. Its translation: CASSSSGGADNEQFF.

This clone has only a few counts. This chain uses TRBV2 with TRBJ1-1; D might be TRBD1 (6 bases). The CDR3 consists of 15 residues. Germline V gene data show CDR1 as SNHLY and CDR2 as FYNNEI. Trimming left V 6 bases short and J 2 bases short, with 16 bases between. As DNA, the CDR3 is TGTGCCAGCAGCCCCGGGATGGACAGAAACACTGAAGCTTTCTTT. Its protein product is CASSPGMDRNTEAFF. The variable domain in full, completed from reference TRBV2 and TRBJ1-1, reads EPEVTQTPSHQVTQMGQEVILRCVPISNHLYFYWYRQILGQKVEFLVSFYNNEISEKSEIFDDQFSVERPDGSNFTLKIRSTKLEDSAMYFCASSPGMDRNTEAFFGQGTRLTVV.

This clone has more than one count but fewer than ten. The genes are TRBV7-9 and TRBJ1-5; D unclear. V was cut by 2 bases and J by 6 bases, with 8 bases left in between. In germline, CDR1 is SEHNR, CDR2 FQNEAQ (reference sequence). This CDR3 is built from 13 residues. CDR3 in DNA: TGTGCCAGCAGCTTAAGCGCTAGTCAGCCCCAGCATTTT. Protein product: CASSLSASQPQHF.

V usage is TRBV4-2 and J usage is TRBJ2-1; a weak D match, TRBD2 (7 bases). Looked up from germline, CDR1 is LGHNA and CDR2 is YNFKEQ. The CDR3 covers 15 residues. Trimming stripped 0 bases from V and 5 bases from J, with 11 bases between. The CDR3 DNA sequence: TGTGCCAGCAGCCAAGATGGGGGGGCGGACAATGAGCAGTTCTTC. Protein: CASSQDGGADNEQFF.

J is TRBJ2-1 and V is TRBV5-4; D is unclear. Looked up from germline, CDR1 is SGHNT and CDR2 is YYREEE (reference sequence). The CDR3 has 14 residues. V was pared by 3 bases and J by 0 bases, with 7 bases between. The CDR3 sequence: CASSYSSSYNEQFF. The CDR3, as DNA: TGTGCCAGCAGCTACTCAAGCTCCTACAATGAGCAGTTCTTC.

A single count supports this clone. The chain joins TRBV6-5 to TRBJ1-1; 7 bases match TRBD1. The CDR3 covers 13 residues. Germline values: CDR1 MNHEY, CDR2 SVGAGI. V shed 5 bases and J 3 bases; nucleotides not matched to a gene: 3. This CDR3 is CASSRQGDTEAFF. Here the CDR3 DNA reads TGTGCCAGCAGTCGACAGGGAGACACTGAAGCTTTCTTT.

V usage is TRBV5-5 and J usage is TRBJ1-6; D unresolved. Germline V CDR1 and CDR2: SGHKS, YYEKEE (reference sequence). V lost 6 bases and J lost 3, with 13 bases in between. The CDR3 runs to 15 residues. The CDR3 nucleotides read TGTGCCAGCATCCCGAGGGCCGACTATAATTCACCCCTCCACTTT. It yields the protein CASIPRADYNSPLHF. Looking up the rest from reference TRBV5-5 and TRBJ1-6 gives the full variable domain: DAGVTQSPTHLIKTRGQQVTLRCSPISGHKSVSWYQQVLGQGPQFIFQYYEKEERGRGNFPDRFSARQFPNYSSELNVNALLLGDSALYLCASIPRADYNSPLHFGNGTRLTVT.